This T cell receptor (beta chain) appears in the sequencing data of a study of blood T cells in healthy people across ages (dated by TCRdb to between 2014 and 2016). Regarding the study in general: In model experiments, template switching captured roughly one uniquely barcoded TCR beta cDNA molecule for every two T cells. Using deep sequencing normalized with unique cDNA molecular identifiers, the study measured how TCR beta repertoire diversity changes with age. Four age groups were formed from the donors: young (average about 17 years), middle-aged (approximately 41), aged (approximately 60) and long-lived (about 80). Donors of different ages were randomly distributed across sequencing lanes to avoid experimental bias. For two donors (one aged 18 to 30 and one aged 80 or older), the study analyzed two additional independent replicas of 1 million unique cDNA reads from the same blood draw.

This clonotype was picked up a small number of times. Its antigen is still unknown. Base qualities are not provided; no much larger clone lies one nucleotide away. The donors were some 36 Caucasian individuals from Russia, aged roughly 6 to 100 years, who were systemically healthy. Each donor gave 8 to 10 milliliters of peripheral blood, drawn into EDTA-treated Vacutainer tubes. PBMCs were isolated by Ficoll-Paque density-gradient centrifugation, with at least 6 million obtained per sample. Total RNA, at least 6 micrograms per sample, was extracted from PBMCs with Trizol reagent. Naive CD45RAhigh/CD27high T cell percentages were measured by flow cytometry on a PBMC aliquot from every donor. General conclusions and limits of the study: Total diversity estimates from one million sequenced T cells were considered lower bounds and underestimates. Because donor CMV infection status was unknown, age-related changes in expanded clonotypes were potentially confounded. The percentage of naive T cells measured by flow cytometry correlated strongly with observed TCR beta diversity. Since profiling was done on bulk unsorted PBMCs, naive and antigen-experienced compartments could not be conclusively compared. Observed TCR beta diversity per million T cells fell roughly linearly with age, and a significant reduction was already apparent by age around 40. Compared with the aged group, the long-lived group had more naive CD4+ T cells, fewer expanded clones and increased TCR diversity, a pattern suggesting age selection.

Libraries were prepared through 5' RACE. The reads were generated on an Illumina HiSeq 2500. A second roughly 6 to 12 cycle PCR used a sample-barcoded 5' primer and a J-beta primer mix. A unique molecular identifier was introduced onto each TCR beta cDNA molecule by a template-switch 5' adaptor carrying 12 random nucleotides. Each sample yielded at least 3 million CDR3-containing paired-end reads. All of the RNA was converted into first-strand cDNA using the Mint cDNA synthesis kit, with a TRBC-specific oligonucleotide serving as the primer. After uracil-DNA glycosylase treatment, a first 18-cycle PCR used universal primers M1SS and BC2_uni_R on all cDNA. Per the original workflow: For normalization, 1 million high-quality reads were randomly selected from each sample, with every read carrying a distinct molecular identifier. Instead of being binned into consensus sequences, reads with shared molecular identifiers were discarded. CDR3 identification, clonotype clustering and error correction used MiTCR with a Q25 quality threshold and the strictest error-elimination algorithm. A nonparametric unseen species model using Euler transformation provided a lower-bound estimate of total TCR beta diversity. TCRdb reprocessing: public reads trimmed at Q25 with fastp, clones called with MiXCR, in-frame beta chains kept. Records with the same CDR3 protein are collapsed into one entry carrying the most frequent genes and DNA. TCRdb's processing, not the study's, gives the V and J calls here. Present in this sample are roughly 1,700,000 distinct CDR3 sequences, approximately 28% of which were seen just once. Less than 9.5% of the sample is taken by the ten largest.

Counted from cysteine to phenylalanine, this CDR3 has 17 amino acids. The entry retains the CDR3 DNA only, 51 bases that are in frame from base 1. V ends up 2 bases short and J 5 bases short, with an unmatched junction base count of 12. CDR1 and CDR2 were assigned from the germline V gene as KGHSH and LQKENI. Sequencing used blood. The receptor's source is a woman aged 25 to 39 in good health. The chain links TRBV18 with TRBJ2-1, with 7 central nucleotides matching TRBD1. The CDR3 loop reads CASSPGVPRQGDNEQFF. The DNA is as follows: TGTGCCAGCTCACCAGGGGTTCCGAGACAGGGCGACAATGAGCAGTTCTTC.